Presented here are 25 T cell receptor beta chains from one specimen sequenced in a study of blood T cells in healthy people across ages. Combining a sample-barcoded 5' primer with a J-beta primer mix, a second PCR ran for roughly 6 to 12 cycles. TCRdb analysed the 5' RACE reads with MiXCR anew, one entry per CDR3 protein. The sample has 1.5 million or so distinct CDR3 sequences, around 40% seen once. Sample: blood. These receptors came from a woman aged 18-29 years in good health.

J is TRBJ1-6 and V is TRBV7-2; no reliable D call. V lost 4 bases and J lost 10, with 11 bases in between. Looked up from germline, CDR1 is SGHTA and CDR2 is FQGNSA. This CDR3 is 13 amino acids long. Here the CDR3 reads CASSSQQGSPLHF. In DNA, the CDR3 is TGTGCCAGCAGCTCCCAACAAGGCTCACCCCTCCACTTT.

This chain uses TRBV7-2 with TRBJ2-1, with D perhaps TRBD2 (6 bases). The J call may not be correct, given that the DNA end is closer to TRBJ2-7. In germline, CDR1 is SGHTA, CDR2 FQGNSA. There are 18 residues in the CDR3. The CDR3 spells CASSLEGDSGASYNEQYF. CDR3 nucleotides: TGTGCCAGCAGCTTGGAAGGGGATAGCGGAGCTTCCTACAATGAGCAGTACTTC.

This clonotype was seen a few times. This rearrangement joins TRBV27 to TRBJ2-3; 7 bases line up with TRBD2. With V trimmed by 4 bases and J by 1 base, 5 bases remained unmatched. The germline V gene encodes CDR1 MNHEY and CDR2 SMNVEV (reference sequence). CDR3 length: 15 residues. The CDR3 is CASSWGGLGTDTQYF. CDR3 nucleotide sequence: TGTGCCAGCAGTTGGGGGGGATTGGGCACAGATACGCAGTATTTT.

J is TRBJ2-1 and V is TRBV11-2; D perhaps matches TRBD2 (6 bases). The CDR3 is 16 amino acids. CDR1 and CDR2 from the germline V gene are SGHAT and FQNNGV. Trimming pared 1 base from V and 7 bases from J, leaving 17 bases between. CDR3 sequence (DNA): TGTGCCAGCAGCTTAGGTCTAGCCCTCAGCGGGAATGAGCAGTTCTTC. Translated, it gives CASSLGLALSGNEQFF. The full variable domain, in which reference TRBV11-2 and TRBJ2-1 provide the parts outside the CDR3, is EAGVAQSPRYKIIEKRQSVAFWCNPISGHATLYWYQQILGQGPKLLIQFQNNGVVDDSQLPKDRFSAERLKGVDSTLKIQPAKLEDSAVYLCASSLGLALSGNEQFFGPGTRLTVL.

Notes on this clonotype: This may arise from a read error, as a much more abundant clone is one base away. The gene calls are TRBV28 and TRBJ1-4, with a possible D match to TRBD1 (5 bases). CDR3 size: 14 residues. Germline CDR1 and CDR2: MDHEN and SYDVKM. Trimming stripped 7 bases from V and 1 base from J, with 10 bases between. The CDR3 loop is CASNLRGTNEKLFF. Here the CDR3 DNA reads TGTGCCAGCAACCTAAGGGGAACTAATGAAAAACTGTTTTTT.

This chain uses TRBV14 with TRBJ2-5; D remains ambiguous. The CDR3 runs to 12 residues. Germline CDR1 and CDR2: SGHDN and FVKESK. Trimming pared 4 bases from V and 11 bases from J, leaving 14 bases between. The DNA for the CDR3 is TGTGCCAGCAGCCCCAACGGCTACGGGCAGTACTTC. Its protein is CASSPNGYGQYF. The full variable domain, rest sourced from reference TRBV14 and TRBJ2-5, is EAGVTQFPSHSVIEKGQTVTLRCDPISGHDNLYWYRRVMGKEIKFLLHFVKESKQDESGMPNNRFLAERTGGTYSTLKVQPAELEDSGVYFCASSPNGYGQYFGPGTRLLVL.

The chain couples TRBV27 to TRBJ2-7, with D unclear. Deletions cut 0 bases from V and 0 bases from J, with 6 bases between. This CDR3 has 14 amino acids. CDR1 is MNHEY and CDR2 is SMNVEV in the germline V gene (reference sequence). Here the CDR3 reads CASSLSATSYEQYF. In DNA, the CDR3 is TGTGCCAGCAGTTTATCGGCTACCTCCTACGAGCAGTACTTC.

V gene TRBV4-2 combines with J gene TRBJ2-1, with D perhaps matching TRBD2 (6 bases). The length of the CDR3 is 13 residues. V was cut by 1 base and J by 10 bases, with 11 bases left in between. Germline V gene lookup returns CDR1 LGHNA and CDR2 YNFKEQ. CDR3 coding DNA: TGTGCCAGCAGCCAAGCGACCGGGGGAGAGCAGTTCTTC. This gives the protein CASSQATGGEQFF.

This clonotype showed up just a few times. The chain employs TRBV3-1 and TRBJ1-5; D not resolved. Trimming shortened V by 1 base and J by 1 base, and 5 bases separated the two germline ends. Germline-derived CDR1 and CDR2 are LGHDT and YNNKEL (reference sequence). This CDR3 is built from 14 residues. The CDR3 coding sequence is TGTGCCAGCAGCCAAGTTCACAGCAATCAGCCCCAGCATTTT. This sequence encodes CASSQVHSNQPQHF.

The chain uses TRBV24-1 and TRBJ2-5; D perhaps matches TRBD2 (5 bases). The CDR3 sequence is 14 residues long. Germline V CDR1 and CDR2: KGHDR, SFDVKD. Trimming took off 3 bases at V and 4 bases at J, with 11 bases between the two ends. The CDR3 region is CATSDPRRRETQYF. CDR3 in DNA: TGTGCCACCAGTGATCCCCGGAGGCGAGAGACCCAGTACTTC.

In its sample, this clonotype was seen a few times. The rearrangement links TRBV29-1 to TRBJ2-7; TRBD2 matches 7 bases. Trimming took 7 bases from V and 3 from J; bases not matched to a gene: 12. Germline V gene sequence: CDR1 SQVTM, CDR2 ANQGSEA. The CDR3 extends over 14 amino acids. The CDR3 coding sequence is TGCAGCGCCGGGGGAGGGGATACCGTCTACGAGCAGTACTTC. It specifies CSAGGGDTVYEQYF.

The chain joins TRBV6-2 or TRBV6-3 to TRBJ2-1, with TRBD1 as a possible D gene (7 bases). In germline, CDR1 is MNHEY, CDR2 SVGEGT. The CDR3 consists of 16 residues. Trimming pared 1 base from V and 3 bases from J, leaving 13 bases between. The CDR3 protein is CASSYYPGGGYNEQFF. CDR3 in DNA: TGTGCCAGCAGTTACTACCCAGGGGGAGGCTACAATGAGCAGTTCTTC.

The chain employs TRBV27 and TRBJ2-1, with D hard to call. This CDR3 contains 15 residues. Trimming shortened V by 0 bases and J by 8 bases, and 14 bases separated the two germline ends. The germline V gene has CDR1 MNHEY and CDR2 SMNVEV (reference sequence). CDR3 bases: TGTGCCAGCAGTTTATCGTGGGCGGCTAGAGATGAGCAGTTCTTC. It translates to CASSLSWAARDEQFF.

The CDR3 sequence: CASSWRVSGANVLTF. DNA of the CDR3: TGTGCCAGCAGCTGGAGGGTCTCTGGGGCCAACGTCCTGACTTTC. This chain joins TRBV5-6 and TRBJ2-6; possible D gene TRBD2, 6 bases. The CDR3 is 15 amino acids. V was pared by 3 bases and J by 0 bases, with 7 bases between. Per germline, CDR1 SGHDT and CDR2 YYEEEE.

The V gene is TRBV20-1, the J gene TRBJ2-1; 10 bases map to TRBD1. In germline, CDR1 is DFQATT, CDR2 SNEGSKA (reference sequence). There are 14 residues in the CDR3. V shed 6 bases, J shed 6 bases, and the junction held 8 bases outside the gene matches. CDR3 in DNA: TGCAGTGCCAGTGCCAGGACAGGGGGCAATGAGCAGTTCTTC. Protein sequence: CSASARTGGNEQFF.

This chain uses TRBV4-1 with TRBJ2-1; 13 positions match TRBD2. The germline V gene encodes CDR1 MGHRA and CDR2 YSYEKL. The CDR3 runs 19 residues. The V segment lost 1 base and the J segment 2 bases; nucleotides outside the gene matches: 8. The CDR3 is CASSQVGLAGVLAYNEQFF. Written as DNA, the CDR3 is TGCGCCAGCAGCCAAGTAGGACTAGCGGGGGTCCTAGCCTACAATGAGCAGTTCTTC.

This chain joins TRBV20-1 and TRBJ2-1; TRBD2 might be the D (6 bases). The CDR3 is 15 amino acids. Germline CDR1 DFQATT, CDR2 SNEGSKA (reference sequence). Trimming removed 2 bases at V and 4 bases at J, with 15 bases between. This CDR3 reads CSARFSGEVYNEQFF. The CDR3 nucleotides are TGCAGTGCTAGATTCTCGGGGGAAGTATACAATGAGCAGTTCTTC.

The chain couples TRBV7-9 to TRBJ1-4; a possible D gene is TRBD1 (5 bases). CDR3 length: 16 residues. Germline CDR1 is SEHNR and CDR2 is FQNEAQ (reference sequence). Trimming left V 5 bases short and J 3 bases short, with 16 bases between. For the CDR3, the DNA is TGTGCCAGCAGCAGGTCACAGGTGCCGGCTAATGAAAAACTGTTTTTT. It specifies CASSRSQVPANEKLFF.

This chain's CDR3 is CASKGQGFTEAFF. The CDR3 nucleotides read TGTGCCAGCAAGGGACAGGGGTTCACTGAAGCTTTCTTT. The chain joins TRBV2 to TRBJ1-1; TRBD1 aligns across 10 bases. The CDR3 spans 13 residues. V lost 7 bases and J lost 4; bases outside the gene matches: 3. Germline CDR1 SNHLY, CDR2 FYNNEI.

Turning to this clonotype: Sequence at one end of the junction differs from germline and may be a read error. The chain uses TRBV25-1 and TRBJ2-1; no clear D gene. The germline CDR1 and CDR2 sequences are MGHDK and SYGVNS. The CDR3 is 16 amino acids. The CDR3 protein is CASSEEGVRSYNKQFF. The CDR3 DNA is TGTGCCAGCAGTGAGGAAGGCGTACGCTCCTACAATAAGCAGTTCTTC. Supplemented by reference TRBV25-1 and TRBJ2-1, the full variable domain reads EADIYQTPRYLVIGTGKKITLECSQTMGHDKMYWYQQDPGMELHLIHYSYGVNSTEKGDLSSESTVSRIRTEHFPLTLESARPSHTSQYLCASSEEGVRSYNKQFFGPGTRLTVL.

This chain joins TRBV27 and TRBJ2-4; D tentatively fits TRBD1 or TRBD2 (5 bases each). The CDR3 contains 15 residues. V was shortened by 3 bases and J by 3 bases, with 12 bases between the two germline ends. From germline, CDR1 is MNHEY and CDR2 SMNVEV (reference sequence). The CDR3 DNA sequence: TGTGCCAGCAGTTTTGGGACGATGGGCAAAAACATTCAGTACTTC. This sequence encodes CASSFGTMGKNIQYF.

There are a few counts of this clonotype. The chain employs TRBV30 and TRBJ1-1; 7 nucleotides agree with TRBD1. Germline CDR1 reads GTSNPN; CDR2 reads SVGIG (reference sequence). This CDR3 is 14 amino acids long. V was clipped by 2 bases and J by 1 base; unmatched bases: 4. CDR3 DNA sequence: TGTGCCTGGAGTCTCGGACAGGCGAACACTGAAGCTTTCTTT. Translation: CAWSLGQANTEAFF.

The V gene is TRBV7-8, the J gene TRBJ1-5; maybe TRBD1 (6 bases). V was cut by 1 base and J by 3 bases, with 13 bases left in between. The germline V gene has CDR1 SGHVS and CDR2 FQNEAQ. The CDR3 is 16 amino acids. CDR3 loop: CASSLERTASNQPQHF. In DNA form, the CDR3 reads TGTGCCAGCAGCTTAGAAAGGACAGCGTCCAATCAGCCCCAGCATTTT.

The CDR3 loop reads CSARWGGYTF. CDR3 DNA: TGCAGTGCTAGATGGGGTGGCTACACCTTC. The rearrangement links TRBV20-1 to TRBJ1-2; D remains ambiguous. Germline V gene lookup returns CDR1 DFQATT and CDR2 SNEGSKA (reference sequence). The V end was cut by 2 bases, the J end by 7 bases, with 5 bases between. This CDR3 has 10 residues.

V is TRBV7-2 and J is TRBJ2-1; 15 bases are a match to TRBD2. V trimming: 2 bases; J trimming: 5 bases; junction bases outside the gene matches: 4. This CDR3 spans 17 amino acids. Germline CDR1 and CDR2: SGHTA and FQGNSA. The chain's CDR3 is CASSLWTSGGGHNEQFF. The CDR3 DNA reads TGTGCCAGCAGCTTATGGACTAGCGGGGGGGGACACAATGAGCAGTTCTTC.